The clone carrying this T cell receptor (beta chain) was picked up a small number of times. Its antigen is not known. There are 13 residues in the CDR3. In germline, CDR1 is SGHNT, CDR2 YYREEE (reference sequence). V shed 6 bases and J shed 5 bases, with 11 bases lying between them. This entry comes from a study of cytomegalovirus exposure and HLA in healthy donors. Study-wide findings and caveats: In a later analysis, specific HLA alleles were associated with 15,000 to 20,000 TCR beta sequences at a 0.05 false discovery rate.

With 60 Vbeta and 13 Jbeta primers, the PCR was carried out. Clones were sequenced by immunoSEQ multiplex PCR, and TCRdb holds only the in-frame ones, with some missing. The sample shows roughly 140,000 clones, around 80% of them seen only once. The chain couples TRBV5-4 to TRBJ2-2, with D possibly matching TRBD1 (6 bases). The source is a man aged 35 to 55 in good health and CMV-seropositive. The specimen sequenced was PBMCs. CDR3 loop: CASIGQGTGELFF. CDR3 bases: TGTGCCAGCATCGGGCAGGGGACCGGGGAGCTGTTTTTT.